A single sample is the source of the 4 T cell receptor beta chains below, sequenced in a study of technical replicates of blood from a few donors. Sequencing used immunoSEQ multiplex PCR; TCRdb keeps in-frame clones, though not all of them. Of more than 65,000 clones listed, about 97% were seen once; the top ten hold approximately 0.32%. The specimen was T cells isolated from PBMCs. The receptors derive from a human donor in good health.

A note on this clone: At the DNA level, this CDR3 is encoded by other sequences in the same sample as well. V and J are TRBV4-1 and TRBJ2-7; 8 bases align to TRBD2. Germline CDR1 and CDR2: MGHRA and YSYEKL. Trimming removed 1 base from V and 2 bases from J; junction bases left unmatched: 4. This CDR3 is 15 amino acids long. CDR3 sequence: CASSQVAGGPYEQYF. The DNA for the CDR3 is TGCGCCAGCAGCCAAGTGGCGGGAGGTCCCTACGAGCAGTACTTC.

The chain has TRBV5-6 and TRBJ1-3; 7 bases align to TRBD1. The length of the CDR3 is 16 residues. Germline CDR1 reads SGHDT; CDR2 reads YYEEEE. The V gene end was trimmed by 4 bases and the J gene end by 4 bases; junction bases not matched to a gene: 11. CDR3 sequence reads: CASSEQGGFRGNTIYF. The CDR3 nucleotides are TGTGCCAGCAGCGAGCAGGGGGGATTTCGGGGAAACACCATATATTTT.

The V and J genes are TRBV6-1 and TRBJ2-7; 10 nucleotides match TRBD1. From germline, CDR1 is MNHNS and CDR2 SASEGT. The CDR3 contains 13 residues. The V segment lost 8 bases and the J segment 2 bases; nucleotides outside the gene matches: 3. The CDR3 nucleotides read TGTGCCAGCGGGACAGGGGCTACCTACGAGCAGTACTTC. Its translation is CASGTGATYEQYF.

To note about this clone: Sequence at one end of the junction differs from germline and may be a read error. The J gene is TRBJ2-1, the V gene TRBV7-9; unclear D gene. The CDR3 has 13 amino acids. Germline CDR1 and CDR2: SEHNR and FQNEAQ (reference sequence). CDR3: CASRLGPPDEQFF. DNA for the CDR3: TGTGCCAGCAGATTAGGGCCCCCAGATGAGCAGTTCTTC.